This entry features one TCR beta chain sequence. Its antigen remains unidentified. J gave up 4 bases and V 3 bases, and 5 bases lay outside the gene matches. Germline loops: CDR1 KGHSH, CDR2 LQKENI. The length of the CDR3 is 14 residues. After autologous stem cell transplantation all patients relapsed, and prior brentuximab vedotin exposure differed between cohorts. Here immunoSEQ multiplex PCR was the method, and the copy in TCRdb shows in-frame clones only, minus some. This repertoire shows approximately 15,000 clones, about four fifths found once; its top ten account for roughly 24%. This sample was taken from a study of PD-1 blockade in classical Hodgkin lymphoma. Study in general: Every 2 weeks, patients got 3 mg/kg intravenous nivolumab.

Study-level findings and limits: Complete responders started with a diversity level that resembled newly diagnosed patients at baseline. Some patients began nivolumab under 1 year after ASCT. These patients were excluded from later analyses.

Sequencing used peripheral blood mononuclear cells (PBMCs), obtained at baseline. The receptor's source is a human donor with classical Hodgkin lymphoma. The chain couples TRBV18 to TRBJ1-1, with TRBD1 matching over 7 bases. The chain's CDR3 is CASSPRDSITEAFF. DNA of the CDR3: TGTGCCAGCTCACCCCGGGACAGTATCACTGAAGCTTTCTTT.